This TCR beta chain was recovered during a study of control samples from healthy donors and cancer patients. The CDR3 is 11 amino acids. Sequencing used immunoSEQ multiplex PCR; TCRdb keeps in-frame clones, though not all of them. The sample holds roughly 98,000 clones, 90% to 95% seen once. Source material: blood. This clonotype was obtained from a man aged 18 to 35 in good health. V is TRBV21-1 and J is TRBJ2-5. TRBV21-1 is an annotated pseudogene. CDR3 bases: TGTGCCAGCAGCACATTTCTGGGCCAGTACTTC. The encoded protein is CASSTFLGQYF.